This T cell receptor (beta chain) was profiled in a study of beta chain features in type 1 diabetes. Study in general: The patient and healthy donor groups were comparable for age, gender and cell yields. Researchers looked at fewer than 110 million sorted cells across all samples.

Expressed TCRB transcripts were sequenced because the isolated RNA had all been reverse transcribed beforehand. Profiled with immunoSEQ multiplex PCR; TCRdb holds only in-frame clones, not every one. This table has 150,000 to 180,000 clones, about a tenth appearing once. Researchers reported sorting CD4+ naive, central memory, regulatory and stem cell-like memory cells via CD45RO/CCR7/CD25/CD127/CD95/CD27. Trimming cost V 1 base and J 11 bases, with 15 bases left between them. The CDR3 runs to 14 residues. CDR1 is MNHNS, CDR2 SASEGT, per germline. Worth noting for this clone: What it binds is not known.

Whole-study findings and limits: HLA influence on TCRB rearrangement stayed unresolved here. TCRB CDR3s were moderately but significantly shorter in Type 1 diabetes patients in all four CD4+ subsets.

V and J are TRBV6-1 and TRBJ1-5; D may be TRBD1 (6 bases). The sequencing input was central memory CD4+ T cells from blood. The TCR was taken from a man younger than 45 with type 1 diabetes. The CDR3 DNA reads TGTGCCAGCAGTGAAGGGACAGCCCTGGTGGCCCAGCATTTT. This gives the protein CASSEGTALVAQHF.